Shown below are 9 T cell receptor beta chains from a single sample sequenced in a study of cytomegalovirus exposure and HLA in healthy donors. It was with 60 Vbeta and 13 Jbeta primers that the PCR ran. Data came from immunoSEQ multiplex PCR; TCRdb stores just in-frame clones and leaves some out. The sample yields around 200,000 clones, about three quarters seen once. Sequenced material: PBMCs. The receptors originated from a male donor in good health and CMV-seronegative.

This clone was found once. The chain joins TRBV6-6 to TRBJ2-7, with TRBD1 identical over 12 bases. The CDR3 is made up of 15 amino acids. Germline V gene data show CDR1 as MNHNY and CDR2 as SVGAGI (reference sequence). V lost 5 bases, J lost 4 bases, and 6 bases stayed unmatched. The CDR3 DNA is TGTGCCAGCAGTCCCCGGGACAGGGGGCTATACGAGCAGTACTTC. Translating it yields CASSPRDRGLYEQYF.

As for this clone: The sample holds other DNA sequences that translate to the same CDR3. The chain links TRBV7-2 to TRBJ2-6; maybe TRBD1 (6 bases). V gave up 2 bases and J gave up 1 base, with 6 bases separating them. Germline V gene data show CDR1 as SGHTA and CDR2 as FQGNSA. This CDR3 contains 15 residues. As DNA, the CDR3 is TGTGCCAGCAGCTTAACAGGGTCTGGGGCCAACGTCCTGACTTTC. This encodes CASSLTGSGANVLTF.

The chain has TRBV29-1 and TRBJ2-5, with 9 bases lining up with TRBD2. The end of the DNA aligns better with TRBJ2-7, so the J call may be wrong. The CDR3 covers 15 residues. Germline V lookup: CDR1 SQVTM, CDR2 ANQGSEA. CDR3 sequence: CRGTDSLAGPYEQYF. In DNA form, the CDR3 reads TGCAGGGGGACCGATAGTCTAGCGGGGCCCTACGAGCAGTACTTC.

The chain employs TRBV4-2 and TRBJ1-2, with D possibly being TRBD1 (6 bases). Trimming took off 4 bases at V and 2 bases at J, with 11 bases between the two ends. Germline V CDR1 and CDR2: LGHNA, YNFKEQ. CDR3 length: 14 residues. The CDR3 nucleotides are TGTGCCAGCAGCCCCTCGGGACAAAACTATGGCTACACCTTC. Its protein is CASSPSGQNYGYTF.

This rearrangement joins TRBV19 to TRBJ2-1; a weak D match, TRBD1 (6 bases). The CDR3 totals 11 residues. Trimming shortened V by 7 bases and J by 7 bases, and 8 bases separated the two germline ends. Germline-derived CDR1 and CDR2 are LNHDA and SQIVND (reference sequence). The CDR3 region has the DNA TGTGCCAGTAACCAGGGGAATGAGCAGTTCTTC. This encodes CASNQGNEQFF.

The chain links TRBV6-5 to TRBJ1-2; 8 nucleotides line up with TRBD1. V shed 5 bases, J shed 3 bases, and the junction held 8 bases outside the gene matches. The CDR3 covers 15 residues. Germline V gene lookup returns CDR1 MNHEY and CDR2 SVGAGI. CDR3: CASSPPGQGYYGYTF. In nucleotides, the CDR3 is TGTGCCAGCAGTCCCCCCGGACAGGGATACTATGGCTACACCTTC.

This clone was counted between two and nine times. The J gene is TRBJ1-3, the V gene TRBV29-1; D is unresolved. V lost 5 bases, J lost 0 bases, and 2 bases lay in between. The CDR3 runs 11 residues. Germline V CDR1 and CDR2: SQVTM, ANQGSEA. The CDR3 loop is CSVHSGNTIYF. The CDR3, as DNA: TGCAGCGTTCACTCTGGAAACACCATATATTTT.

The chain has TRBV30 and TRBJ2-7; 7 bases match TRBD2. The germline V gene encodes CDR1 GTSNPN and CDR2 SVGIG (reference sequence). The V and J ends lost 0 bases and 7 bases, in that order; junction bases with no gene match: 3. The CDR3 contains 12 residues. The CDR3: CAWSVTSVEQYF. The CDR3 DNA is TGTGCCTGGAGTGTAACTAGCGTGGAGCAGTACTTC.

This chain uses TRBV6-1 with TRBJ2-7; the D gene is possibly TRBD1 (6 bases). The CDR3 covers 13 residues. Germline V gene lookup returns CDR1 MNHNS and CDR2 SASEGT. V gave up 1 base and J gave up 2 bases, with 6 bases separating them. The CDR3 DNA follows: TGTGCCAGCAGTGAAGGACAGGCCTACGAGCAGTACTTC. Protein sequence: CASSEGQAYEQYF.